One sample yielded the 31 T cell receptor beta chains listed below, sequenced in a study of blood T cell repertoires in COVID-19. Generated by immunoSEQ multiplex PCR, the TCRdb table keeps only in-frame clones and is missing some. The table records some 400,000 clones, almost 90% of them present only once. The sample taken for sequencing was peripheral blood. These receptors came from a man aged 18 to 29 with active or convalescent COVID-19.

The rearrangement links TRBV3-1 (or the pseudogene TRBV3-2) to TRBJ2-3; TRBD2 matches at 8 bases. Unmatched junction bases numbered 12, after V lost 7 bases and J lost 6 bases. The CDR3 sequence is 15 residues long. Germline CDR1 is LGHDT and CDR2 is YNNKEL (reference sequence). In nucleotides, the CDR3 is TGTGCCAGCACCCCCGGGACTAGGATGGTTGATACGCAGTATTTT. This codes for CASTPGTRMVDTQYF.

The gene calls are TRBV5-1 and TRBJ2-5, with D possibly TRBD2 on 6 matching bases. Germline values: CDR1 SGHRS, CDR2 YFSETQ. The CDR3 contains 16 residues. V was shortened by 4 bases and J by 0 bases, with 16 bases between the two germline ends. The CDR3 sequence is CASSRNGGTYQETQYF. The CDR3 DNA reads as TGCGCCAGCAGCCGGAATGGGGGGACGTACCAAGAGACCCAGTACTTC. Together with reference TRBV5-1 and TRBJ2-5, the CDR3 gives the full variable domain: KAGVTQTPRYLIKTRGQQVTLSCSPISGHRSVSWYQQTPGQGLQFLFEYFSETQRNKGNFPGRFSGRQFSNSRSEMNVSTLELGDSALYLCASSRNGGTYQETQYFGPGTRLLVL.

The chain has TRBV2 and TRBJ1-5; 8 positions match TRBD1. Germline CDR1 is SNHLY and CDR2 is FYNNEI. This CDR3 contains 15 residues. The V and J ends lost 4 bases and 7 bases, in that order; junction bases with no gene match: 9. The CDR3 region has the DNA TGTGCCAGCAGTGGATTCACAGGGGGAGGACAGCCCCAGCATTTT. Translating gives CASSGFTGGGQPQHF.

V usage is TRBV4-2 and J usage is TRBJ2-3, with D perhaps matching TRBD1 (6 bases). CDR1 LGHNA and CDR2 YNFKEQ come from the germline V gene. The V end was cut by 1 base, the J end by 0 bases, with 8 bases between. The CDR3 is made up of 15 amino acids. CDR3 DNA sequence: TGTGCCAGCAGCCAAGGGGGGCCGAGCACAGATACGCAGTATTTT. Translating it yields CASSQGGPSTDTQYF.

The V and J genes are TRBV18 and TRBJ1-6; D not certain. The V and J ends lost 1 base and 4 bases respectively, with 11 bases between them. In germline, CDR1 is KGHSH, CDR2 LQKENI. This CDR3 contains 16 residues. CDR3: CASSPQLGEYNSPLHF. For the CDR3, the DNA is TGTGCCAGCTCACCACAGCTCGGGGAATATAATTCACCCCTCCACTTT.

A single count supports this clone. The chain couples TRBV13 to TRBJ1-1; D call uncertain. Germline CDR1 and CDR2: PRHDT and FYEKMQ (reference sequence). The V end lost 1 base, the J end lost 5 bases, and 17 bases lay between the germline ends. The CDR3 totals 16 residues. CDR3 coding DNA: TGTGCCAGCAGCTTAGAAGCGGTCGAAATCGGGACTGAAGCTTTCTTT. Translated: CASSLEAVEIGTEAFF.

The V call is TRBV4-3, the J call TRBJ1-1; TRBD1 agrees at 10 bases. The CDR3 covers 15 residues. After removal of 5 bases from V and 6 bases from J, the junction contained 9 bases not matched to a gene. Germline V gene lookup returns CDR1 LGHNA and CDR2 YSLEER. As DNA, the CDR3 is TGCGCCAGCAGCTACTCGGGGACAGGGGACCCTGAAGCTTTCTTT. It yields the protein CASSYSGTGDPEAFF.

J is TRBJ2-3 and V is TRBV28; TRBD2 agrees at 7 bases. From germline, CDR1 is MDHEN and CDR2 SYDVKM. With V trimmed by 10 bases and J by 2 bases, 6 bases remained unmatched. The CDR3 sequence is 13 residues long. The CDR3, as DNA: TGTGCCACCATTACTAGCGCCACAGATACGCAGTATTTT. This codes for CATITSATDTQYF.

J is TRBJ2-2 and V is TRBV10-3, with 8 bases lining up with TRBD2. The CDR3 contains 17 residues. V lost 4 bases and J lost 1; bases outside the gene matches: 8. The germline CDR1 and CDR2 sequences are ENHRY and SYGVKD. The CDR3 protein is CAISGLAGGKNTGELFF. The CDR3 DNA is TGTGCCATCAGTGGGCTGGCGGGGGGAAAGAACACCGGGGAGCTGTTTTTT.

V gene TRBV5-5 combines with J gene TRBJ2-5; the match to TRBD2 covers 7 bases. Germline CDR1 is SGHKS and CDR2 is YYEKEE (reference sequence). With 0 bases clipped from V and 5 bases from J, the junction kept 4 bases outside the gene matches. The CDR3 has 14 amino acids. CDR3 sequence: CASSLVQGGETQYF. CDR3 sequence (DNA): TGTGCCAGCAGCTTGGTTCAGGGAGGGGAGACCCAGTACTTC.

This chain links TRBV2 with TRBJ1-5, with 8 bases matching TRBD1. CDR3 size: 15 residues. Trimming cost V 8 bases and J 6 bases; bases outside gene matches: 12. CDR1 and CDR2 from the germline V gene are SNHLY and FYNNEI. Here the CDR3 reads CASSGPGGAGQPQHF. The CDR3 DNA follows: TGTGCCAGCTCGGGGCCAGGGGGCGCAGGTCAGCCCCAGCATTTT.

A few counts support this clone. The chain uses TRBV28 and TRBJ1-1; tentatively, D is TRBD1 (6 bases). Germline assignment: CDR1 MDHEN and CDR2 SYDVKM. The CDR3 spans 11 residues. The CDR3 DNA reads as TGTTTCACAGGGACGAACACTGAAGCTTTCTTT. Translating it yields CFTGTNTEAFF.

The chain is built from TRBV6-1 and TRBJ2-1; D call uncertain. With 2 bases removed from V and 2 bases from J, the gap between germline ends came to 7 bases. CDR1 and CDR2 (germline): MNHNS, SASEGT. This CDR3 has 14 residues. DNA for the CDR3: TGTGCCAGCAGTGAAACTGAAGCCTACAATGAGCAGTTCTTC. Translation: CASSETEAYNEQFF.

The chain is built from TRBV28 and TRBJ1-5; maybe TRBD1 (5 bases). Looked up from germline, CDR1 is MDHEN and CDR2 is SYDVKM. The CDR3 sequence is 13 residues long. V lost 5 bases and J lost 7, with 12 bases in between. This CDR3 is CASSPGAGQPQHF. CDR3 in DNA: TGTGCCAGCAGTCCCGGGGCGGGGCAGCCCCAGCATTTT.

The chain couples TRBV24-1 to TRBJ2-1, with TRBD2 matching over 7 bases. The CDR3 covers 14 residues. J gave up 9 bases and V 7 bases, and 11 bases lay outside the gene matches. Germline loops: CDR1 KGHDR, CDR2 SFDVKD. The chain's CDR3 is CATRAGPTTGEQFF. CDR3 nucleotides: TGTGCCACCAGAGCGGGACCCACAACCGGTGAGCAGTTCTTC.

The chain has TRBV21-1 and TRBJ2-7; the D call TRBD1 from the table was never checked on the DNA. TRBV21-1 is a recognized pseudogene. The CDR3 runs 14 residues. The CDR3 is CASSKTRTGVEQYF. The CDR3 DNA sequence: TGTGCCAGCAGCAAAACCCGTACAGGGGTCGAGCAGTACTTC.

The rearrangement joins TRBV12-3 or TRBV12-4 to TRBJ1-2; tentative D call: TRBD1 (5 bases). The CDR3 is made up of 12 amino acids. The V and J ends lost 2 bases and 6 bases respectively, with 7 bases between them. CDR3 amino acids: CASSLPGNGYTF. In DNA form, the CDR3 reads TGTGCCAGCAGTTTACCAGGGAATGGCTACACCTTC.

The V gene is TRBV9, the J gene TRBJ2-7; D possibly corresponds to TRBD2 (6 bases). Between the trimmed V and J ends, which lost 0 bases and 3 bases, there was a span of 10 bases. The germline CDR1 and CDR2 sequences are SGDLS and YYNGEE. The CDR3 is 14 amino acids. The CDR3 region has the DNA TGTGCCAGCAGCGTAGGCGGGACCGACTACGAGCAGTACTTC. It translates to CASSVGGTDYEQYF.

This clone came up once. The V gene is TRBV6-5, the J gene TRBJ1-4; tentatively, D is TRBD1 (6 bases). CDR1 MNHEY and CDR2 SVGAGI come from the germline V gene. V dropped 5 bases and J dropped 5 bases, with 12 bases sitting between them. The CDR3 has 14 amino acids. In DNA form, the CDR3 reads TGTGCCAGCAGTCGGGGGGCCCCGAATGAAAAACTGTTTTTT. Translated, it gives CASSRGAPNEKLFF.

This clone was recorded only once. J is TRBJ2-1 and V is TRBV12-2; TRBD2 reflects the table's D call only, with no check against the DNA. TRBV12-2 corresponds to a pseudogene. The CDR3 length is 16 residues. The CDR3 DNA sequence: TGTGCAAGTCGCTTAGAGCGGCAGCATAGAGGCAATGAGCAGTTCTTC. This translates into CASRLERQHRGNEQFF.

In this sample, this clone turned up once. This rearrangement joins TRBV4-1 to TRBJ1-6; TRBD1 might be the D (6 bases). This CDR3 contains 15 residues. Looked up from germline, CDR1 is MGHRA and CDR2 is YSYEKL. V lost 2 bases and J 8 bases, leaving 13 bases between the germline ends. CDR3 region: CASSQLRTVDSPLHF. The CDR3, as DNA: TGCGCCAGCAGCCAACTGAGGACAGTTGATTCACCCCTCCACTTT.

The chain has TRBV2 and TRBJ2-7; D gene ambiguous. The CDR3 contains 14 residues. The V gene's germline CDR1 is SNHLY and CDR2 FYNNEI. Trimming left V 0 bases short and J 1 base short, with 7 bases between. CDR3 sequence reads: CASSEAPRSYEQYF. The DNA for the CDR3 is TGTGCCAGCAGTGAAGCCCCCCGGTCCTACGAGCAGTACTTC.

This sequence joins TRBV7-3 and TRBJ1-1, with D perhaps matching TRBD1 (5 bases). The CDR3 extends over 13 amino acids. Germline assignment: CDR1 SGHTA and CDR2 FQGTGA. The ends were cut back, 8 bases at V and 9 bases at J, with 19 bases in the middle. Here the CDR3 reads CASGGFTAQKAFF. CDR3 nucleotide sequence: TGTGCCAGCGGGGGGTTTACGGCTCAAAAAGCTTTCTTT.

This clone appeared once. The chain carries TRBV5-1 and TRBJ1-1; the D is unclear. The germline V and J ends were trimmed by 7 bases and 0 bases, with 10 bases remaining between them. The CDR3 length is 13 residues. Per germline, CDR1 SGHRS and CDR2 YFSETQ. The CDR3 region has the DNA TGCGCCAGCGCCGGCGGGATGAACACTGAAGCTTTCTTT. It yields the protein CASAGGMNTEAFF.

The genes are TRBV28 and TRBJ2-4; D unresolved. Germline CDR1 MDHEN, CDR2 SYDVKM. V lost 6 bases and J 9 bases, leaving 9 bases between the germline ends. This CDR3 spans 11 amino acids. The CDR3 DNA sequence: TGTGCCAGCAGCACAGACATCATTCAGTACTTC. Translation gives CASSTDIIQYF.

The J gene is TRBJ1-4, the V gene TRBV27; D may be TRBD1 (5 bases). Germline V CDR1 and CDR2: MNHEY, SMNVEV (reference sequence). The ends were cut back, 3 bases at V and 7 bases at J, with 12 bases in the middle. The CDR3 consists of 14 residues. The CDR3 is CASSLWGEGEKLFF. The CDR3 DNA reads as TGTGCCAGCAGTTTGTGGGGGGAAGGTGAAAAACTGTTTTTT.

The chain couples TRBV5-1 to TRBJ2-5, with a possible D match to TRBD2 (6 bases). Germline V gives CDR1 SGHRS, CDR2 YFSETQ. Trimming shortened V by 0 bases and J by 4 bases, and 10 bases separated the two germline ends. This CDR3 has 14 residues. DNA of the CDR3: TGCGCCAGCAGCTTGGATCCGGGGGTAGAGACCCAGTACTTC. It codes for CASSLDPGVETQYF.

The rearrangement uses TRBV6-5 and TRBJ2-2; the match to TRBD2 covers 10 bases. The J segment lost 5 bases and the V segment lost 10 bases, leaving 7 bases of the junction unmatched. The length of the CDR3 is 14 residues. Germline V gene lookup returns CDR1 MNHEY and CDR2 SVGAGI. CDR3 residues: CATVAGGPTGELFF. The CDR3 coding sequence is TGTGCCACCGTAGCGGGGGGACCAACCGGGGAGCTGTTTTTT.

The CDR3 loop reads CASSWQGSSYNEQFF. Written as DNA, the CDR3 is TGTGCCAGCAGTTGGCAGGGATCCTCCTACAATGAGCAGTTCTTC. The V and J genes are TRBV6-2 or TRBV6-3 and TRBJ2-1; weak D call: TRBD1 (5 bases). V dropped 4 bases and J dropped 0 bases, with 10 bases sitting between them. Germline V CDR1 and CDR2: MNHEY, SVGEGT. The CDR3 covers 15 residues.

This sequence joins TRBV10-3 and TRBJ2-7; 7 nucleotides line up with TRBD2. The length of the CDR3 is 13 residues. Germline CDR1 is ENHRY and CDR2 is SYGVKD. With V trimmed by 2 bases and J by 6 bases, 4 bases remained unmatched. Written as DNA, the CDR3 is TGTGCCATCAGTGAGACTAGCGCACTCGAGCAGTACTTC. It encodes CAISETSALEQYF.

The chain combines TRBV5-6 with TRBJ2-3, with D tentatively TRBD1 (6 bases). CDR1 and CDR2 (germline): SGHDT, YYEEEE. Trimming took off 0 bases at V and 2 bases at J, with 10 bases between the two ends. The length of the CDR3 is 15 residues. Here the CDR3 DNA reads TGTGCCAGCAGCTTGGAAGCAGGGGCCACAGATACGCAGTATTTT. As protein: CASSLEAGATDTQYF.